Listed here are 24 T cell receptor beta chains from one sample, sequenced in a study of long-term antiretroviral therapy in people with HIV (dated by TCRdb to between 2020 and 2023). The immunoSEQ hsTCRB v3.0 assay was used at survey level resolution for TRB variable region sequencing. The table was pulled from immuneACCESS by TCRdb, which kept in-frame rearrangements only. Such tables lose some clones; where checked, under half of the loss comes from unresolved V genes, and the rest has no known cause. In this sample the table shows nearly 11,000 clones, roughly 80% of which occur a single time. The ten largest clones represent around 20% of the sample. Sequencing used unsorted PBMCs, obtained less than 7.5 years after starting antiretroviral therapy. All receptors come from a middle-aged man with HIV.

By sample fraction, this clone is medium-sized. The chain uses TRBV6-5 and TRBJ2-1; TRBD2 agrees at 12 bases. The germline V gene encodes CDR1 MNHEY and CDR2 SVGAGI. Trimming removed 6 bases from V and 6 bases from J; junction bases left unmatched: 6. CDR3 length: 15 residues. The CDR3 protein is CASSPGLAGTNEQFF. CDR3 bases: TGTGCCAGCAGCCCCGGACTAGCGGGAACCAATGAGCAGTTCTTC.

The chain links TRBV11-2 to TRBJ1-2; D call uncertain. The CDR3 has 14 residues. V dropped 2 bases and J dropped 1 base, with 8 bases sitting between them. CDR1 and CDR2 from the germline V gene are SGHAT and FQNNGV. DNA of the CDR3: TGTGCCAGCAGCTTAAGTACGGATAACTATGGCTACACCTTC. It yields the protein CASSLSTDNYGYTF.

The genes are TRBV19 and TRBJ2-5, with 10 bases that match TRBD1. The CDR3 length is 15 residues. Germline lookup yields CDR1 LNHDA and CDR2 SQIVND (reference sequence). J was trimmed by 2 bases and V by 4 bases; bases with no gene match: 4. CDR3 DNA: TGTGCCAGTAGTAGCCCGGGACAGGGGCAAGAGACCCAGTACTTC. It specifies CASSSPGQGQETQYF.

The chain combines TRBV11-1 with TRBJ2-7, with 7 bases lining up with TRBD1. Per germline, CDR1 SGHAT and CDR2 FQDESV (reference sequence). CDR3 length: 16 amino acids. J was trimmed by 2 bases and V by 1 base; bases with no gene match: 8. This chain's CDR3 is CASSLGRGQLPYEQYF. DNA of the CDR3: TGTGCCAGCAGCTTAGGTAGGGGACAGCTCCCCTACGAGCAGTACTTC.

This rearrangement joins TRBV27 to TRBJ2-7, with D uncertain. V was shortened by 3 bases and J by 0 bases, with 18 bases between the two germline ends. The CDR3 is 17 residues long. Germline-derived CDR1 and CDR2 are MNHEY and SMNVEV (reference sequence). The chain's CDR3 is CASSLHPAASLSYEQYF. CDR3 DNA: TGTGCCAGCAGTTTGCACCCGGCCGCCAGTCTCTCCTACGAGCAGTACTTC.

J is TRBJ2-2 and V is TRBV27; the D is unclear. Trimming removed 3 bases from V and 6 bases from J, with 5 bases in between. Germline V lookup: CDR1 MNHEY, CDR2 SMNVEV (reference sequence). The CDR3 is 12 residues long. This CDR3 is CASSLSAGELFF. The CDR3 nucleotides read TGTGCCAGCAGTTTGAGCGCCGGGGAGCTGTTTTTT.

The genes are TRBV5-5 and TRBJ2-7; D is undetermined. V was pared by 2 bases and J by 5 bases, with 11 bases between. This CDR3 region has 13 residues. Germline lookup yields CDR1 SGHKS and CDR2 YYEKEE (reference sequence). Written as DNA, the CDR3 is TGTGCCAGCAGCTTTATGGGCTACAACGAGCAGTACTTC. It specifies CASSFMGYNEQYF.

The chain recombines TRBV19 with TRBJ1-1; maybe TRBD1 (5 bases). Trimming took off 5 bases at V and 1 base at J, with 8 bases between the two ends. The CDR3 is made up of 13 amino acids. CDR1 is LNHDA, CDR2 SQIVND, per germline (reference sequence). The CDR3 DNA sequence: TGTGCCAGTAGTTTGGGGACGAACACTGAAGCTTTCTTT. Translating it yields CASSLGTNTEAFF.

V gene TRBV6-6 combines with J gene TRBJ1-5; possible D gene TRBD1, 6 bases. This CDR3 region has 14 residues. Germline loops: CDR1 MNHNY, CDR2 SVGAGI (reference sequence). Trimming cost V 2 bases and J 3 bases, with 8 bases left between them. The CDR3 DNA is TGTGCCAGCAGTTACATGGGGGCCAATCAGCCCCAGCATTTT. Its protein product is CASSYMGANQPQHF.

The chain carries TRBV20-1 and TRBJ1-1; D ambiguous. V was trimmed by 1 base and J by 8 bases, leaving 8 bases between them. Germline loops: CDR1 DFQATT, CDR2 SNEGSKA (reference sequence). CDR3 length: 11 residues. CDR3 DNA sequence: TGCAGTGCTAGAGTTGGAATCGAAGCTTTCTTT. Translating gives CSARVGIEAFF.

J is TRBJ2-1 and V is TRBV13; 8 positions match TRBD1. Trimming cost V 5 bases and J 1 base; bases outside gene matches: 7. Germline V gene data show CDR1 as PRHDT and CDR2 as FYEKMQ (reference sequence). This CDR3 region has 16 residues. CDR3 in amino acids: CASSHRQGLSYNEQFF. DNA for the CDR3: TGTGCCAGCAGCCATCGACAGGGGCTTTCCTACAATGAGCAGTTCTTC.

V usage is TRBV30 and J usage is TRBJ2-2; the D call may be TRBD1 or TRBD2 (6 bases each). The CDR3 runs 14 residues. Germline CDR1 and CDR2: GTSNPN and SVGIG (reference sequence). Trimming took off 5 bases at V and 2 bases at J, with 12 bases between the two ends. CDR3 sequence: CAWGGRVNTGELFF. CDR3 in DNA: TGTGCCTGGGGGGGGCGGGTAAACACCGGGGAGCTGTTTTTT.

This rearrangement joins TRBV12-5 to TRBJ1-1, with TRBD1 matching 7 bases. Unmatched junction bases numbered 10, after V lost 2 bases and J lost 4 bases. This CDR3 spans 16 amino acids. CDR1 LGHNT and CDR2 FRNRAP come from the germline V gene. The CDR3 coding sequence is TGTGCTAGTGGTTTGCCAAGGACAGGTTGGGGCACTGAAGCTTTCTTT. Translation: CASGLPRTGWGTEAFF.

The chain couples TRBV7-3 to TRBJ2-1, with unresolved D. This CDR3 is built from 15 residues. Per germline, CDR1 SGHTA and CDR2 FQGTGA. The V and J ends lost 5 bases and 0 bases respectively, with 11 bases between them. This CDR3 reads CASSQFKDSYNEQFF. The CDR3 DNA reads as TGTGCCAGCAGCCAGTTCAAAGACTCCTACAATGAGCAGTTCTTC.

V and J are TRBV4-1 and TRBJ2-2; possibly TRBD1 for D (6 bases). The germline V gene encodes CDR1 MGHRA and CDR2 YSYEKL. The CDR3 totals 16 residues. Trimming stripped 3 bases from V and 4 bases from J, with 15 bases between. The CDR3 DNA follows: TGCGCCAGCAGCCACTCGGCCTTGGGGGCCACCGGGGAGCTGTTTTTT. Protein: CASSHSALGATGELFF.

The J gene is TRBJ2-2, the V gene TRBV7-9; D gene unclear. The CDR3 covers 11 residues. V was shortened by 5 bases and J by 8 bases, with 6 bases between the two germline ends. In germline, CDR1 is SEHNR, CDR2 FQNEAQ (reference sequence). The CDR3 DNA follows: TGTGCCAGCAGCCCTGTGGGGGAGCTGTTTTTT. Its protein product is CASSPVGELFF.

J is TRBJ2-3 and V is TRBV27; 11 nucleotides match TRBD1. Germline CDR1 MNHEY, CDR2 SMNVEV (reference sequence). The CDR3 contains 15 residues. Trimming at V came to 5 bases and at J to 3 bases, leaving 4 bases not matched to a gene. DNA of the CDR3: TGTGCCAGCAGTCCCGGGACAGGGGGGACAGATACGCAGTATTTT. Translating it yields CASSPGTGGTDTQYF.

This chain joins TRBV19 and TRBJ1-5, with 8 bases fitting TRBD1. After removal of 3 bases from V and 9 bases from J, the junction contained 7 bases not matched to a gene. Germline values: CDR1 LNHDA, CDR2 SQIVND (reference sequence). The CDR3 runs 14 residues. CDR3 sequence reads: CASSISSGGSPQHF. The CDR3 DNA reads TGTGCCAGTAGTATTAGCTCAGGGGGCTCGCCCCAGCATTTT.

The chain recombines TRBV6-5 with TRBJ1-1; 9 bases match TRBD1. The CDR3 extends over 14 amino acids. Germline V lookup: CDR1 MNHEY, CDR2 SVGAGI. Trimming at V came to 4 bases and at J to 1 base, leaving 1 base not matched to a gene. CDR3 residues: CASSWTGANTEAFF. The CDR3 DNA reads as TGTGCCAGCAGTTGGACAGGGGCGAACACTGAAGCTTTCTTT.

This clone was observed a single time. V gene TRBV6-5 combines with J gene TRBJ1-3; 7 nucleotides match TRBD1. This CDR3 is built from 14 residues. The germline V gene has CDR1 MNHEY and CDR2 SVGAGI. Unmatched junction bases numbered 9, after V lost 5 bases and J lost 8 bases. This CDR3 is CASSHRQGWDTIYF. CDR3 nucleotides: TGTGCCAGCAGTCACCGACAGGGTTGGGACACCATATATTTT.

V is TRBV6-6 and J is TRBJ2-7; the match to TRBD2 covers 9 bases. Per germline, CDR1 MNHNY and CDR2 SVGAGI (reference sequence). This CDR3 has 16 residues. V shed 6 bases, J shed 0 bases, and the junction held 9 bases outside the gene matches. The CDR3 is CASSQDLAGISYEQYF. The CDR3 nucleotides read TGTGCCAGCAGCCAAGACCTAGCGGGGATCTCCTACGAGCAGTACTTC.

V usage is TRBV5-4 and J usage is TRBJ1-2, with D uncertain. Germline V CDR1 and CDR2: SGHNT, YYREEE (reference sequence). The CDR3 is made up of 14 amino acids. The germline V and J ends were trimmed by 4 bases and 4 bases, with 14 bases remaining between them. The CDR3 is CASSPGRGTYGYTF. The CDR3 DNA reads TGTGCCAGCAGCCCCGGCCGGGGAACCTATGGCTACACCTTC.

V gene TRBV27 combines with J gene TRBJ1-1, with D perhaps matching TRBD1 (6 bases). The germline V and J ends were trimmed by 5 bases and 1 base, with 11 bases remaining between them. CDR3 size: 14 residues. Germline CDR1 and CDR2: MNHEY and SMNVEV (reference sequence). The CDR3 region is CASSDSTGNTEAFF. For the CDR3, the DNA is TGTGCCAGCAGTGATTCGACAGGGAACACTGAAGCTTTCTTT.

The chain joins TRBV10-3 to TRBJ1-3, with D tentatively TRBD1 (6 bases). Per the germline V gene, CDR1 is ENHRY and CDR2 is SYGVKD. Trimming cost V 3 bases and J 2 bases, with 11 bases left between them. The CDR3 spans 15 residues. CDR3: CAISDRSGAGNTIYF. The CDR3 region has the DNA TGTGCCATCAGTGACAGGTCAGGGGCTGGAAACACCATATATTTT.